The sequence of this TCR beta chain was determined in a study of CD8+CD57+ T cells in acquired aplastic anemia. At the level of the study: DNA per sorted CD4+ or CD8+ sample ranged about 0.17 to 30 ug, averaging 3.2 ug. Study-wide results and caveats: Found in both controls and patients were about 30 CD8+ CDR3 sequences.

The CDR3 has 14 residues. Germline-derived CDR1 and CDR2 are MNHNY and SVGAGI (reference sequence). The V end lost 7 bases, the J end lost 6 bases, and 18 bases lay between the germline ends. In the case of this clonotype: What it binds is unknown.

CD8+CD57+ cell expansion, shown by flow cytometry, had occurred in the patients selected for sequencing. Genomic DNA constituted the template upon which TCR beta VDJ and CDR3 profiling was performed. Using its own MiXCR run on the reads, TCRdb lists one record per CDR3 protein. Seen here are 210,000 or so distinct CDR3 sequences, about half observed once, and the top ten hold 20%. The receptor's source is a human donor with aplastic anemia. The sample comprised sorted CD4+, CD8+, or CD8+CD57+ T cells (not recorded which) from PBMCs. The chain combines TRBV6-6 with TRBJ1-2; D is possibly TRBD1 (6 bases). The CDR3 is CASIRQVASDGYTF. For the CDR3, the DNA is TGTGCCAGCATTAGACAGGTAGCGAGTGATGGCTACACCTTC.